The text below deals with one T cell receptor (beta chain). This sample is drawn from a study of CD8 T cells in Susac syndrome. Germline V lookup: CDR1 SGDLS, CDR2 YYNGEE. The CDR3 length is 17 residues. The ends were cut back, 3 bases at V and 0 bases at J, with 16 bases in the middle. RNA was extracted with the RNeasy kit, and a quantity of about 0.45 to 1 ug was reverse transcribed using random hexamers. TCRdb reprocessed the immunoSEQ multiplex PCR reads with MiXCR, giving one entry per CDR3 protein. This sample has about 210,000 distinct CDR3 sequences; approximately 95% occur once, and the top ten carry 0.095%. Those who served as multiple sclerosis controls were treatment-naive patients with stable or active relapsing-remitting disease.

The material sequenced was CD4+ T cells from PBMCs. The receptor comes from a human donor with multiple sclerosis. This rearrangement joins TRBV9 to TRBJ1-3; the D gene is possibly TRBD1 (5 bases). CDR3 in DNA: TGTGCCAGCAGCGGCCGGGGCGGGGCATCCTCTGGAAACACCATATATTTT. This codes for CASSGRGGASSGNTIYF.